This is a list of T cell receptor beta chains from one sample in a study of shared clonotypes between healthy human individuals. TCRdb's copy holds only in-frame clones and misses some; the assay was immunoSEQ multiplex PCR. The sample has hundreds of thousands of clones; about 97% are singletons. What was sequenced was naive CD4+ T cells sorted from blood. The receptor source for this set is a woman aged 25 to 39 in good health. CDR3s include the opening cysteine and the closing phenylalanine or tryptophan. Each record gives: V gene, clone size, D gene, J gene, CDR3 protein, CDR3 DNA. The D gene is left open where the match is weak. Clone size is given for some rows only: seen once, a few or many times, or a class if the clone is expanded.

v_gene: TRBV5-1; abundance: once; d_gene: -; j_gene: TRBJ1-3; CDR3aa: CASSLPTASGNTIYF; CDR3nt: TGCGCCAGCAGCTTGCCTACAGCATCTGGAAACACCATATATTTT
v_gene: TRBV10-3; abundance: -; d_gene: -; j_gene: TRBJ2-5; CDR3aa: CAIRAGFSGGEQYF; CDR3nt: TGTGCCATCCGGGCCGGGTTCTCGGGTGGGGAGCAGTACTTC
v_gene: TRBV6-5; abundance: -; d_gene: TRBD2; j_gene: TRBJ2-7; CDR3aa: CASSPGGAPTYEQYF; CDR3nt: TGTGCCAGCAGTCCGGGGGGGGCCCCGACCTACGAGCAGTACTTC
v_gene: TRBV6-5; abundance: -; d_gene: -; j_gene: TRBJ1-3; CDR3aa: CASSYQDSGNTIYF; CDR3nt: TGTGCCAGCAGTTACCAGGACTCTGGAAACACCATATATTTT
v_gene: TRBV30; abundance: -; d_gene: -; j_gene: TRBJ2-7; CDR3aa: CAWSHGLGSYEQYF; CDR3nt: TGTGCCTGGAGTCATGGCTTAGGCTCCTACGAGCAGTACTTC
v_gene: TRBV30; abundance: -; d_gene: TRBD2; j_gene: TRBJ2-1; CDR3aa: CAWSGGRAENEQFF; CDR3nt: TGTGCCTGGAGTGGCGGGAGGGCGGAGAATGAGCAGTTCTTC
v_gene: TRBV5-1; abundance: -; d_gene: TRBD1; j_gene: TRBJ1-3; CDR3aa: CASSLTGGSGNTIYF; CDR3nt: TGCGCCAGCAGCTTGACAGGGGGTTCTGGAAACACCATATATTTT
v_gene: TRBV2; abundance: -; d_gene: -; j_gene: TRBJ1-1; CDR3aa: CASRTKFMNTEAFF; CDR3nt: TGTGCCAGCAGGACGAAATTCATGAACACTGAAGCTTTCTTT
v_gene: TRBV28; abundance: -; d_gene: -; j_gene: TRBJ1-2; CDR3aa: CASSGEPWEGYTF; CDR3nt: TGTGCCAGCAGTGGAGAACCTTGGGAAGGCTACACCTTC
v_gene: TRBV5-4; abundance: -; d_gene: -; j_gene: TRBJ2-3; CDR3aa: CASSLLGGRVDTQYF; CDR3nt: TGTGCCAGCAGCTTACTCGGAGGGAGAGTAGATACGCAGTATTTT
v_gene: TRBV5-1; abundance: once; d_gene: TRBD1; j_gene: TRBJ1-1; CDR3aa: CASSLVGQKNTEAFF; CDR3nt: TGCGCCAGCAGCTTGGTGGGACAGAAGAACACTGAAGCTTTCTTT
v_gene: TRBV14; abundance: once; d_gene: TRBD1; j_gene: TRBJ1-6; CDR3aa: CASSRTTGGRSPLHF; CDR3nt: TGTGCCAGCAGCCGCACGACAGGGGGCCGTTCACCCCTCCACTTT
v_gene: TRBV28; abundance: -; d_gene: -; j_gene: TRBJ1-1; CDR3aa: CASSPHQGHTEAFF; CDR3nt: TGTGCCAGCAGCCCGCATCAGGGACACACTGAAGCTTTCTTT
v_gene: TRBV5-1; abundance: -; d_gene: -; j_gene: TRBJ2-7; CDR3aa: CASSRGSGDSLYEQYF; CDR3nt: TGCGCCAGCAGCCGAGGTTCCGGCGATTCCCTCTACGAGCAGTACTTC
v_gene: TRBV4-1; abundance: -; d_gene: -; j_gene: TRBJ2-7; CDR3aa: CASSQVSLTEQYF; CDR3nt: TGCGCCAGCAGCCAAGTATCGCTAACCGAGCAGTACTTC
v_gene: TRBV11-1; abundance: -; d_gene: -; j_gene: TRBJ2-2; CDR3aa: CASSLEGLPPGELFF; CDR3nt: TGTGCCAGCAGCTTAGAGGGGTTACCCCCCGGGGAGCTGTTTTTT